This TCR beta chain was recovered during a study of blood T cell repertoires in COVID-19. Trimming removed 4 bases at V and 8 bases at J, with 12 bases between. This CDR3 is built from 12 residues. The V gene's germline CDR1 is SGHKS and CDR2 YYEKEE (reference sequence). This clone was counted a single time. Profiled with immunoSEQ multiplex PCR; TCRdb holds only in-frame clones, not every one. The sample records roughly 350,000 clones, 92% being singletons. The chain links TRBV5-5 to TRBJ1-1, with D perhaps TRBD1 (6 bases). The source material was PBMCs or T cells enriched from blood (not recorded which). This TCR came from a woman in her 30s who had recovered from COVID-19. The CDR3 sequence: CASSPQGSEAFF. The CDR3 nucleotides read TGTGCCAGCAGCCCTCAGGGGTCCGAAGCTTTCTTT.